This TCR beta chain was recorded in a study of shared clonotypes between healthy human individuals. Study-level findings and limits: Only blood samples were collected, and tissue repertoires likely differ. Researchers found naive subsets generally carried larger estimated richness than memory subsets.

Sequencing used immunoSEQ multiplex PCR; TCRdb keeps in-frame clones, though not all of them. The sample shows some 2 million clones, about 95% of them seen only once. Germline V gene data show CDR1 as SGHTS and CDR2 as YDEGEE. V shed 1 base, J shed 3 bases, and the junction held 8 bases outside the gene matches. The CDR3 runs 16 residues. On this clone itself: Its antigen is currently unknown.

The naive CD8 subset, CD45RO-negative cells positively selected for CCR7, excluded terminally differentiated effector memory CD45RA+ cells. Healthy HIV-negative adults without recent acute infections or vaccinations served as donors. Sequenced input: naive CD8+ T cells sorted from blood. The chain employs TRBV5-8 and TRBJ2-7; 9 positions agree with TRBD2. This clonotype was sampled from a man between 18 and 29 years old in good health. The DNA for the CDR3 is TGTGCCAGCAGCTTGTATCTAGCGGGATGGGACTACGAGCAGTACTTC. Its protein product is CASSLYLAGWDYEQYF.